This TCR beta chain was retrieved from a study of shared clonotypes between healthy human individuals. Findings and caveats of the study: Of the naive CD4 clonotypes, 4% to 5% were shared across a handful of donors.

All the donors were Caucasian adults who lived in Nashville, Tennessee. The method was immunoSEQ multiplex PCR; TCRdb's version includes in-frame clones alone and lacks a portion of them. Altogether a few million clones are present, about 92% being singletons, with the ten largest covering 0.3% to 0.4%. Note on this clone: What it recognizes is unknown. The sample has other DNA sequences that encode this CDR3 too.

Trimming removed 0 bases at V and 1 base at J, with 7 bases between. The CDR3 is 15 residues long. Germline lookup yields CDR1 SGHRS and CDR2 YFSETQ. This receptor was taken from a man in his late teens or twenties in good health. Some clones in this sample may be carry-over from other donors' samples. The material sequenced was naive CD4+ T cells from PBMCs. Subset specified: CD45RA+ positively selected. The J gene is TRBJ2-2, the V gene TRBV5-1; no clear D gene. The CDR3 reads CASSLAGQNTGELFF. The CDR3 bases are TGCGCCAGCAGCTTGGCGGGTCAGAACACCGGGGAGCTGTTTTTT.